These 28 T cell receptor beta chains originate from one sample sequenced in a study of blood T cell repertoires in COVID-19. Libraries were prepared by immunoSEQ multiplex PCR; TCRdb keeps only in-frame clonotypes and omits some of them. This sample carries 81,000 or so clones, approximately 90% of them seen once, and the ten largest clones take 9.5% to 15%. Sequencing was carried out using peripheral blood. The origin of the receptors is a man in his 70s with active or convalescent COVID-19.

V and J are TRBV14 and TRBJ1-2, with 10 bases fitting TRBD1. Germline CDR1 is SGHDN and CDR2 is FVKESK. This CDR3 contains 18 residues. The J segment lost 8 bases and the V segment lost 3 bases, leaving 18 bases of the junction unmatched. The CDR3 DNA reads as TGTGCCAGCAGCCACCGACCGGGACAGGGGATATTTCCCCGAGGCTACACCTTC. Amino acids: CASSHRPGQGIFPRGYTF.

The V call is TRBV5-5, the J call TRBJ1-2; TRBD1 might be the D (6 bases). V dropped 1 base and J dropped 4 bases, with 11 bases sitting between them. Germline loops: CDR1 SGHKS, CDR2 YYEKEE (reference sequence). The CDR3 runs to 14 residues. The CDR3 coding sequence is TGTGCCAGCAGCTTGCCAGGGGTCGGCTATGGCTACACCTTC. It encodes CASSLPGVGYGYTF.

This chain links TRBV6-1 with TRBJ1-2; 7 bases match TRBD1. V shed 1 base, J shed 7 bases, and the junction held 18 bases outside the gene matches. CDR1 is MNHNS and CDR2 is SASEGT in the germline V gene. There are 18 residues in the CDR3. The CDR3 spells CASSEGGTGARHTGGYTF. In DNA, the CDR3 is TGTGCCAGCAGTGAAGGTGGTACAGGGGCTCGACACACGGGTGGCTACACCTTC.

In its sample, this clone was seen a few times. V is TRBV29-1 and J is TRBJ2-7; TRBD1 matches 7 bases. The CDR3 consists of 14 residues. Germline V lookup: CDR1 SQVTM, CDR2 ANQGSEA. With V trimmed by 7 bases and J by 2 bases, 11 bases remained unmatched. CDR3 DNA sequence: TGCAGCGGAGTACGGGACAGTGGTACCTACGAGCAGTACTTC. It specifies CSGVRDSGTYEQYF.

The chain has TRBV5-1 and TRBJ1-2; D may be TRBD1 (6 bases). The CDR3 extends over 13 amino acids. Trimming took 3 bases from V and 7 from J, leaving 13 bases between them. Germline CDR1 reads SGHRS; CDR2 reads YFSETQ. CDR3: CASSSKGTSGYTF. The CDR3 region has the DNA TGCGCCAGCAGCTCGAAAGGGACATCTGGCTACACCTTC.

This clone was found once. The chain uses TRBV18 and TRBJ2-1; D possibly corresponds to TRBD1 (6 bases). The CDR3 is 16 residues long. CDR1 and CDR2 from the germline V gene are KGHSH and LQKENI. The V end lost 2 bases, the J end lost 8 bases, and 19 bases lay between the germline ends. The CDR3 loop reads CASSPLTGNRGDEQFF. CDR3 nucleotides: TGTGCCAGCTCACCATTGACAGGAAATAGGGGAGATGAGCAGTTCTTC.

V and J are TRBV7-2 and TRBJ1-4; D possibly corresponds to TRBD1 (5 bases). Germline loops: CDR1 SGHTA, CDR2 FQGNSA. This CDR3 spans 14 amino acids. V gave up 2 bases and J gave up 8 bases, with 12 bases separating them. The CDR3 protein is CASSLQGVGEKLFF. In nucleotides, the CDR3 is TGTGCCAGCAGCTTACAGGGCGTAGGGGAAAAACTGTTTTTT. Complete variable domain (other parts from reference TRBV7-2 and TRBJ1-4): GAGVSQSPSNKVTEKGKDVELRCDPISGHTALYWYRQSLGQGLEFLIYFQGNSAPDKSGLPSDRFSAERTGGSVSTLTIQRTQQEDSAVYLCASSLQGVGEKLFFGSGTQLSVL.

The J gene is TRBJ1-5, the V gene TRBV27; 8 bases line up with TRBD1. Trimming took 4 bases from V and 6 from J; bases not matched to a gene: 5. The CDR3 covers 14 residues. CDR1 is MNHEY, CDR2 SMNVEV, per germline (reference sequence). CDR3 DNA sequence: TGTGCCAGCAGTTCATCCAGGGGGCCTCAGCCCCAGCATTTT. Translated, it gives CASSSSRGPQPQHF.

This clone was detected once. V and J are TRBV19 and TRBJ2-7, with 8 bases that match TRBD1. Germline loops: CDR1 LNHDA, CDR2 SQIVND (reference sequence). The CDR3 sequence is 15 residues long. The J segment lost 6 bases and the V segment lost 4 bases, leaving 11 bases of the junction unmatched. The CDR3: CASSRPRTGPGEQYF. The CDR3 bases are TGTGCCAGTAGTAGACCGCGGACAGGGCCTGGCGAGCAGTACTTC.

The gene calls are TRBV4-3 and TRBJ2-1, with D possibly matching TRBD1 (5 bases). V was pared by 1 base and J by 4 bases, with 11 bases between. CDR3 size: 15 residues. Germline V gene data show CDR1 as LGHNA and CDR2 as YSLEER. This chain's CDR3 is CASSQGRASYNEQFF. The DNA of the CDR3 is TGCGCCAGCAGCCAAGGCAGGGCATCATACAATGAGCAGTTCTTC.

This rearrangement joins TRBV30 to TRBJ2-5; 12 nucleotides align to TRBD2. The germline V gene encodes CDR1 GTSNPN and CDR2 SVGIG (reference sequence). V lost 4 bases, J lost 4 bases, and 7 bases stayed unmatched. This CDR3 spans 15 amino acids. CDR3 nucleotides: TGTGCCTGGAACCCGACTAGCGGGGGACCAGAGACCCAGTACTTC. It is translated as CAWNPTSGGPETQYF.

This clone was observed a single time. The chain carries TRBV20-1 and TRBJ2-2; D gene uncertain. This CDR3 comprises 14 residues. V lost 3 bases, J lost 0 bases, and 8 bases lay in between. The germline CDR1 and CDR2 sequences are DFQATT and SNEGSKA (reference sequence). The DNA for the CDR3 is TGCAGTGCTAGTACCCTAGCGAACACCGGGGAGCTGTTTTTT. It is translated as CSASTLANTGELFF.

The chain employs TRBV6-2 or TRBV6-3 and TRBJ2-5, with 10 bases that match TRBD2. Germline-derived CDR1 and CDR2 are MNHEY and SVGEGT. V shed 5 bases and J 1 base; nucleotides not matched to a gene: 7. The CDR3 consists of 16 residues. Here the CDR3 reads CASSVYSGGPQETQYF. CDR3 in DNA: TGTGCCAGCAGTGTCTATAGCGGGGGGCCCCAAGAGACCCAGTACTTC.

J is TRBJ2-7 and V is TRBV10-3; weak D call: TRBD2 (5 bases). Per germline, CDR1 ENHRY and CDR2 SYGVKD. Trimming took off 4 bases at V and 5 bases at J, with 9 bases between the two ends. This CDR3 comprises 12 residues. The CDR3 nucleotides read TGTGCCATCAGTGGTACGGGAAACGAGCAGTACTTC. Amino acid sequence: CAISGTGNEQYF.

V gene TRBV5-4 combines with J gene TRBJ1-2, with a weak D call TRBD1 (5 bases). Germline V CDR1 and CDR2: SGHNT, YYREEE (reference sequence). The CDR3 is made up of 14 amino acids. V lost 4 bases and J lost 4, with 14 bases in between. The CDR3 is CASSADSHSYGYTF. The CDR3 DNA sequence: TGTGCCAGCAGCGCCGACAGCCACTCCTATGGCTACACCTTC.

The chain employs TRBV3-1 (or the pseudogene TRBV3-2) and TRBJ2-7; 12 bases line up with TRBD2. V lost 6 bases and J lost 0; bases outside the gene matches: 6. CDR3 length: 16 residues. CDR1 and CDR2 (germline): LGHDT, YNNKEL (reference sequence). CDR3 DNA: TGTGCCAGCAGAGACACTAGCGGGGGGAGCTCCTACGAGCAGTACTTC. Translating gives CASRDTSGGSSYEQYF.

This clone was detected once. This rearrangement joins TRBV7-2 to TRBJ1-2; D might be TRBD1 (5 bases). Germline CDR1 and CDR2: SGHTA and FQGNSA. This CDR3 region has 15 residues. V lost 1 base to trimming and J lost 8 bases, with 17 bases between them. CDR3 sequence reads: CASSLEFRAQGGYTF. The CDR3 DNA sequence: TGTGCCAGCAGCTTAGAATTCCGGGCCCAGGGAGGCTACACCTTC.

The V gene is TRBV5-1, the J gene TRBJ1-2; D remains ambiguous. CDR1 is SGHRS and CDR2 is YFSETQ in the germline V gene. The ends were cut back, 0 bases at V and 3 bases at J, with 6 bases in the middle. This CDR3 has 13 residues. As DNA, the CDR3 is TGCGCCAGCAGCTTGGATCTGTACTATGGCTACACCTTC. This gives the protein CASSLDLYYGYTF.

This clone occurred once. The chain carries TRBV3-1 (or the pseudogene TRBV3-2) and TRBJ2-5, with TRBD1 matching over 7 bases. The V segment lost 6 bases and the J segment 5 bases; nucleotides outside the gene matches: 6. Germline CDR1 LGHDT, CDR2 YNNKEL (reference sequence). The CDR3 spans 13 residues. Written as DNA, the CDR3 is TGTGCCAGCAGGCAATCCAGGGGGGAGACCCAGTACTTC. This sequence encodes CASRQSRGETQYF.

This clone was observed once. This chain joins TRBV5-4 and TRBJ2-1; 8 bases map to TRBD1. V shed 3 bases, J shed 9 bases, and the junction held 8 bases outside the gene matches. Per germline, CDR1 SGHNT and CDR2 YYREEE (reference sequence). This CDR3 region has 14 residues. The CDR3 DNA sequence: TGTGCCAGCAGCTATGACAGGGGATGGGGTGAGCAGTTCTTC. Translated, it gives CASSYDRGWGEQFF.

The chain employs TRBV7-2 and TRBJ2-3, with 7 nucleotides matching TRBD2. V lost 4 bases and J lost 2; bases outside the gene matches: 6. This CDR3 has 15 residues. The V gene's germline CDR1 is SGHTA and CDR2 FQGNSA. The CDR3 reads CASSSTGGYTDTQYF. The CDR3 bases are TGTGCCAGCAGCTCGACGGGGGGATACACAGATACGCAGTATTTT.

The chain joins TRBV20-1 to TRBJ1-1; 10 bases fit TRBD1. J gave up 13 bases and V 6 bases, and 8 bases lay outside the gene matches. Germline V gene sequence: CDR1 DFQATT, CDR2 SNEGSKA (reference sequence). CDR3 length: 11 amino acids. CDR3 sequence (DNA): TGCAGTGCCCGGGGACAGGGGATCGGTTTCTTT. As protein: CSARGQGIGFF.

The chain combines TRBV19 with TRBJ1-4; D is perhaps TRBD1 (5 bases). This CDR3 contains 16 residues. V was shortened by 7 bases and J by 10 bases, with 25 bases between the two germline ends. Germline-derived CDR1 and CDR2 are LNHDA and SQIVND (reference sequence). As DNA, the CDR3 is TGTGCCAGTACCCCAGGTATGGCGGGGGGACGAGGAAAACTGTTTTTT. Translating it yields CASTPGMAGGRGKLFF.

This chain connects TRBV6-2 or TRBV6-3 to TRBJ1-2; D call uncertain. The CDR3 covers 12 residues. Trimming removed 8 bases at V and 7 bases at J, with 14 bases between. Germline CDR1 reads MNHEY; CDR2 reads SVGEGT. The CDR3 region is CASGSMAGGYTF. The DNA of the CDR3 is TGTGCCAGCGGTTCCATGGCGGGTGGCTACACCTTC.

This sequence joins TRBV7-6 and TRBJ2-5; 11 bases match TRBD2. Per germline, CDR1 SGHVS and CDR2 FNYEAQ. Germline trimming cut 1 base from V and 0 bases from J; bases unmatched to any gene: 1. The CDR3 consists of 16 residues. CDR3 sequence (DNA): TGTGCCAGCAGCTTAGAGGGACTAGCGGACCAAGAGACCCAGTACTTC. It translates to CASSLEGLADQETQYF.

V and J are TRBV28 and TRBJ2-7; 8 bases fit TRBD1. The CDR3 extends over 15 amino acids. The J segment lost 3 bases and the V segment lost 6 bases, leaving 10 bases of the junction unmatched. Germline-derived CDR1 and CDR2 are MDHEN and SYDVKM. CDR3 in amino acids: CASSYSGGTIYEQYF. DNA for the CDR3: TGTGCCAGCAGCTATTCAGGGGGCACCATCTACGAGCAGTACTTC.

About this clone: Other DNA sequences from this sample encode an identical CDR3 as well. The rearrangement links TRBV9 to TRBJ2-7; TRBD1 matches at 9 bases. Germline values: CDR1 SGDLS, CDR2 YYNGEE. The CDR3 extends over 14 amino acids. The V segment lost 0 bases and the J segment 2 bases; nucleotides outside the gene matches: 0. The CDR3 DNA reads TGTGCCAGCAGCGTAGGACAGGGGGCCTACGAGCAGTACTTC. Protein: CASSVGQGAYEQYF.

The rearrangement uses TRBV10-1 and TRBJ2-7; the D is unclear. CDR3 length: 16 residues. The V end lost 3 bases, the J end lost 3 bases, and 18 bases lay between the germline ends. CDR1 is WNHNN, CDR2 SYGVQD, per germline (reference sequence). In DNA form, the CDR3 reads TGCGCCAGCAGTGAAAGTAGGTTGGGCATCTTCTACGAGCAGTACTTC. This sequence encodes CASSESRLGIFYEQYF.